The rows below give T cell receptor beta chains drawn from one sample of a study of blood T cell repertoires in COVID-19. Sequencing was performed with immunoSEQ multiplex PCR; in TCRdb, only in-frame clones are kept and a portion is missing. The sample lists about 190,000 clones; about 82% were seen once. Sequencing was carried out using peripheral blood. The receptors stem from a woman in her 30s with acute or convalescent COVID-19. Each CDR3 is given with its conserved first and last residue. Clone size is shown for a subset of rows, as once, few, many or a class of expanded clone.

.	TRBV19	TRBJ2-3	CASSIGQGATDTQYF
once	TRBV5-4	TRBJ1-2	CASSKGNYGYTF
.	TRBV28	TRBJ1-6	CASSLTGAAYNSPLHF
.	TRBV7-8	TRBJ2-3	CASSLGATVPGTDTQYF
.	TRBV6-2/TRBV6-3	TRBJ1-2	CASSYGGQDAYGYTF
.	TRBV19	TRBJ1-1	CASKKTGGFPEAFF
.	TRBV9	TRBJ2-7	CASSVGVRGEQYF
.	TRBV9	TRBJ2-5	CASSVEGGGAAETQYF
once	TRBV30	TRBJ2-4	CAWSLLAGGKNIQYF
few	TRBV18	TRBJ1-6	CASSLAKGDNSPLHF
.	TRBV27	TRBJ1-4	CASSLGRGIEKLFF
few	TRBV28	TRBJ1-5	CASSLFAKRNQPQHF